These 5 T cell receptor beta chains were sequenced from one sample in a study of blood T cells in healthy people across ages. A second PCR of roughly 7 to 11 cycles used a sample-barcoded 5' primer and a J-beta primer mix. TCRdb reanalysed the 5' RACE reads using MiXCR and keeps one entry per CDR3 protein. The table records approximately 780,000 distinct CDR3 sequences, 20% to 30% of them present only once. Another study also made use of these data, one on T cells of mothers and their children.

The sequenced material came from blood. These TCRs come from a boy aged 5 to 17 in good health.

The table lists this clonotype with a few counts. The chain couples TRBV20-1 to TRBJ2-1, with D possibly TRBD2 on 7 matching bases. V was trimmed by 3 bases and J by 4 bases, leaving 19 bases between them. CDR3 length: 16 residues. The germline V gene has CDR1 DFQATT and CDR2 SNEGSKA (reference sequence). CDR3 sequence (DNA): TGCAGTGCTAGGAGGAACCGGGGGGCAATATACAATGAGCAGTTCTTC. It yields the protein CSARRNRGAIYNEQFF.

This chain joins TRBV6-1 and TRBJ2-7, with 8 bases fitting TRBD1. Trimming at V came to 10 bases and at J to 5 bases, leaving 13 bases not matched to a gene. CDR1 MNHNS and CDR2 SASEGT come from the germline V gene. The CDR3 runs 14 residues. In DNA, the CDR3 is TGTGCCACCGGGGGAACAGGGGGAATAAACGAGCAGTACTTC. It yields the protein CATGGTGGINEQYF.

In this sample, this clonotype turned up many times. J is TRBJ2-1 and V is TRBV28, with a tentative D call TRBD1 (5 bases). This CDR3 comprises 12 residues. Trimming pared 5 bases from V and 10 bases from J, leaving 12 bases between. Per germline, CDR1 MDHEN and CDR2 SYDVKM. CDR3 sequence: CASSPRALEQFF. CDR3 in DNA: TGTGCCAGCAGTCCCAGGGCCCTGGAGCAGTTCTTC.

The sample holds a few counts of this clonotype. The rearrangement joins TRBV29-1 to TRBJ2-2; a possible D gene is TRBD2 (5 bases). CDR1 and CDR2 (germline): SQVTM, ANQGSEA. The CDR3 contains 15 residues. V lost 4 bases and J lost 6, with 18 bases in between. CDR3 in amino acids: CSVALLAGEAGELFF. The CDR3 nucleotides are TGCAGCGTTGCCCTTCTAGCTGGCGAAGCCGGGGAGCTGTTTTTT.

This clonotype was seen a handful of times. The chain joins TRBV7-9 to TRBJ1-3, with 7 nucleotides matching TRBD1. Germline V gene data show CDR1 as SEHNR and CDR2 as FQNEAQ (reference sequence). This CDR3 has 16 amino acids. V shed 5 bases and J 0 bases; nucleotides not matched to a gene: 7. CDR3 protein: CASSLIGQDSGNTIYF. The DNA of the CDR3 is TGTGCCAGCAGCCTGATTGGACAGGACTCTGGAAACACCATATATTTT.